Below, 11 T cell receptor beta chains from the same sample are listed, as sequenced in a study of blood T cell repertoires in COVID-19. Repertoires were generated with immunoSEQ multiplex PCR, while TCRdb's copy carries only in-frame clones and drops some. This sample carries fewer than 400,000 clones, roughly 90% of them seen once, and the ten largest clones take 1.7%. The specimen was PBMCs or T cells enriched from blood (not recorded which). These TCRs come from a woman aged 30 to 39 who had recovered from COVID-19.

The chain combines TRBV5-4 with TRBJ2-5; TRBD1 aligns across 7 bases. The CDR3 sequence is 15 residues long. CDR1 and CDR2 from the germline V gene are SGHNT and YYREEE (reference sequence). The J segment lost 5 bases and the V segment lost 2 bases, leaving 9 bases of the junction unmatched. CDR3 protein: CASSFPRQGRETQYF. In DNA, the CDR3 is TGTGCCAGCAGCTTTCCGAGACAGGGAAGGGAGACCCAGTACTTC.

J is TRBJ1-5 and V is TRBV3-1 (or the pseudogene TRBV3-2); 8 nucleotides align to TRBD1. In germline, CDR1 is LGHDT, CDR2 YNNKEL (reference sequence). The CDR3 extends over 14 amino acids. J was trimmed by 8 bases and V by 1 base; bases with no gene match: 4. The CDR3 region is CASSQGQGREPQHF. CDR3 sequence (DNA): TGTGCCAGCAGCCAAGGACAGGGGCGCGAGCCCCAGCATTTT.

CDR3: CASSGERDQPQHF. The CDR3 region has the DNA TGTGCCAGCAGTGGAGAGAGGGATCAGCCCCAGCATTTT. The chain is built from TRBV2 and TRBJ1-5; unclear D gene. CDR1 and CDR2 from the germline V gene are SNHLY and FYNNEI. The CDR3 extends over 13 amino acids. The V gene lost 4 bases and the J gene lost 5 bases, with 9 bases spanning the gap.

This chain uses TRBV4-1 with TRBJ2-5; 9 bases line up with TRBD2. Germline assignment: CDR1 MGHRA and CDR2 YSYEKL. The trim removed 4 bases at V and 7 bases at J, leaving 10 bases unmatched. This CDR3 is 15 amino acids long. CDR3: CASSPIPRGGGTQYF. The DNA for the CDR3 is TGCGCCAGCAGCCCTATTCCGCGGGGGGGCGGGACCCAGTACTTC.

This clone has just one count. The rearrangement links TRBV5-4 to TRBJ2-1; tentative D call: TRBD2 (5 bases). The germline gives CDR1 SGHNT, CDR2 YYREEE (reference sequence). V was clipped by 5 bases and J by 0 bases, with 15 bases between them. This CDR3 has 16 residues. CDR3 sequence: CASRTISGTSYNEQFF. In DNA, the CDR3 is TGTGCCAGCAGGACCATCAGCGGAACCTCCTACAATGAGCAGTTCTTC.

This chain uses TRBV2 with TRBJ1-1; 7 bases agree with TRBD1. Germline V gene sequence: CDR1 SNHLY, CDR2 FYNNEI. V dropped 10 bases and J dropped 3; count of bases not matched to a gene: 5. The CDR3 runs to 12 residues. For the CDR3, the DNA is TGTGCCATCAACAGGGGATACACTGAAGCTTTCTTT. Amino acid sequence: CAINRGYTEAFF.

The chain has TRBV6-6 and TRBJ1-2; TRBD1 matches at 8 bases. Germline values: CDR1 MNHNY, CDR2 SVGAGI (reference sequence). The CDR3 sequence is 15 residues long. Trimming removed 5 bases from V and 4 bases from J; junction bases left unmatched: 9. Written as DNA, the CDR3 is TGTGCCAGCAGTCGCGGGACAGGTCCTGGCTATGGCTACACCTTC. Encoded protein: CASSRGTGPGYGYTF.

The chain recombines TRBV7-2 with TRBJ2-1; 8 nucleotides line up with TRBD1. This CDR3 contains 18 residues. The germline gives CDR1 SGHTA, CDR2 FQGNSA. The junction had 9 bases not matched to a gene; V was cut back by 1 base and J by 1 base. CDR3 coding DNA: TGTGCCAGCAGCTTAGTAGGAACAGGGGGTCAGTCCTACAATGAGCAGTTCTTC. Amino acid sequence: CASSLVGTGGQSYNEQFF.

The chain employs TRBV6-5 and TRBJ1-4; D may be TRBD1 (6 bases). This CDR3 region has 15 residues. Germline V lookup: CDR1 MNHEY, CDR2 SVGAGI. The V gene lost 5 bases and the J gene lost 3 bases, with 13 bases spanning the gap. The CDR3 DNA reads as TGTGCCAGCAGTAAACTCAGGGGTTCTAATGAAAAACTGTTTTTT. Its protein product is CASSKLRGSNEKLFF.

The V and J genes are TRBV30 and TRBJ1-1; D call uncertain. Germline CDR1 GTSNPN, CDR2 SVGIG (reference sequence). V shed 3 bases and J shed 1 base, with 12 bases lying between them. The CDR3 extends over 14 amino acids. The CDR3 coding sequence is TGTGCCTGGAGGAGGTTTACACAGAACACTGAAGCTTTCTTT. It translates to CAWRRFTQNTEAFF.

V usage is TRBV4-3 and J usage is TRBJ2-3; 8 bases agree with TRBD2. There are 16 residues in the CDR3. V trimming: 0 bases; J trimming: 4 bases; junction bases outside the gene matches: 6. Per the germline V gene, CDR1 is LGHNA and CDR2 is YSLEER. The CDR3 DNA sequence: TGCGCCAGCAGCCAAGATTTCGGGGGGGGCCCAGATACGCAGTATTTT. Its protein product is CASSQDFGGGPDTQYF.